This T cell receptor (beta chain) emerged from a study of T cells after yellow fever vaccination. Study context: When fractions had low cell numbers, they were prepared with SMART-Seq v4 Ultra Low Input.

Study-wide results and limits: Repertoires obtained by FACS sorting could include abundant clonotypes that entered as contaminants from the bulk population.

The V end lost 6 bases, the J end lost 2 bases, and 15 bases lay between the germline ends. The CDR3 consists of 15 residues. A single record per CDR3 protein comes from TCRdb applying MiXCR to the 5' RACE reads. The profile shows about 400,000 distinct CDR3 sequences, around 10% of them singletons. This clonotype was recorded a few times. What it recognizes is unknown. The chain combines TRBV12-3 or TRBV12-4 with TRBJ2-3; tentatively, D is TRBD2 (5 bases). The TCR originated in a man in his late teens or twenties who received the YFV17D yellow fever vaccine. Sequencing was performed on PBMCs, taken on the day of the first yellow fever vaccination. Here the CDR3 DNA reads TGTGCCAGCAGCTTCGGGAAGACCCACACAGATACGCAGTATTTT. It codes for CASSFGKTHTDTQYF.